Reported below is one T cell receptor (beta chain). The V gene's germline CDR1 is SGHRS and CDR2 YFSETQ. CDR3 size: 19 residues. V dropped 4 bases and J dropped 1; count of bases not matched to a gene: 17. This sample stems from a study of OX40 agonist ivuxolimab in advanced cancers. TCRdb's copy holds only in-frame clones and misses some; the assay was immunoSEQ multiplex PCR. The sample has about 16,000 clones, about 86% seen once. The chain combines TRBV5-1 with TRBJ2-5; 9 bases fit TRBD2. The sequence was collected from an adult with an advanced solid tumor such as melanoma, head and neck, liver or kidney cancer. Here the sequenced sample was CD4+ or CD8+ T cells sorted from blood, taken in a trial of the OX40 agonist ivuxolimab. The CDR3 sequence is CASSLGRSSGTWVQETQYF. In DNA, the CDR3 is TGCGCCAGCAGCCTGGGCCGTTCTAGCGGGACGTGGGTCCAAGAGACCCAGTACTTC. Variable domain in full (rest from reference TRBV5-1 and TRBJ2-5): KAGVTQTPRYLIKTRGQQVTLSCSPISGHRSVSWYQQTPGQGLQFLFEYFSETQRNKGNFPGRFSGRQFSNSRSEMNVSTLELGDSALYLCASSLGRSSGTWVQETQYFGPGTRLLVL.